This TCR beta chain was captured in a study of T cell responses to AZD1222 COVID-19 vaccine. General study points: Every sample of the repertoires postdated the peak T cell response. Unmutated variant regions are reportedly the target of nearly half of TCRs that are spike-specific.

The method was immunoSEQ multiplex PCR; TCRdb's version includes in-frame clones alone and lacks a portion of them. Of about 150,000 clones listed, around 83% were seen once; the top ten hold roughly 4.5%. Details on this clone: Its antigen is still unknown.

Per germline, CDR1 MDHEN and CDR2 SYDVKM. The CDR3 runs 14 residues. With V trimmed by 6 bases and J by 7 bases, 9 bases remained unmatched. The clonotype originates from an adult in good health. The J gene is TRBJ1-2, the V gene TRBV28, with 9 bases identical to TRBD1. The specimen comprised peripheral blood, sampled on day 0 of MenACWY control vaccination. CDR3 nucleotides: TGTGCCAGCAGAACCCGGGACAGGGTTAGTGGCTACACCTTC. It encodes CASRTRDRVSGYTF.